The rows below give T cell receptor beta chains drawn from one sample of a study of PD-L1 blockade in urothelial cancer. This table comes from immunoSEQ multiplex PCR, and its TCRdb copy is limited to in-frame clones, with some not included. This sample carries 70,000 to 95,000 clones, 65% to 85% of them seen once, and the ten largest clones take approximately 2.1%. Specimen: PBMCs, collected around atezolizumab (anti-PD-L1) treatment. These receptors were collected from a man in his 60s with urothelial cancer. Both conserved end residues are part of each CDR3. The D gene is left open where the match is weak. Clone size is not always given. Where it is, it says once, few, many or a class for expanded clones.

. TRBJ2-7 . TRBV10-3 TGTGCCATCAGACCTCTCGGTGAAGAGCAGTACTTC CAIRPLGEEQYF
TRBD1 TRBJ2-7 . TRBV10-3 TGTGCCATCAGTGCCACCGGGACAGGGGCCTACGAGCAGTACTTC CAISATGTGAYEQYF
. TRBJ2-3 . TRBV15 TGTGCCACCAGCACCCGGGACACTAACACAGATACGCAGTATTTT CATSTRDTNTDTQYF
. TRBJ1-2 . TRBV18 TGTGCCAGCTCACCACCGAACACCGGGAGTTATGGCTACACCTTC CASSPPNTGSYGYTF
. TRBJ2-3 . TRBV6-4 TGTGCCAGCAGTGACTCTCCTAGCGGAGGGGGAGATACGCAGTATTTT CASSDSPSGGGDTQYF
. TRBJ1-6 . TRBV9 TGTGCCAGCAGCGTAGCTCAGACATATAATTCACCCCTCCACTTT CASSVAQTYNSPLHF
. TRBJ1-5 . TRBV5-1 TGCGCCAGCAGCTTGGGGGGGCCTAGTCAGCCCCAGCATTTT CASSLGGPSQPQHF
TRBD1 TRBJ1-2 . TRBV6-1 TGTGCCAGCAGCCAGCCAACACAGGGACAGGGAGGCTACACCTTC CASSQPTQGQGGYTF
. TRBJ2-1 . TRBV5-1 TGCGCCAGCAGCCAGACTGTTTCAGTGAGCAATGAGCAGTTCTTC CASSQTVSVSNEQFF
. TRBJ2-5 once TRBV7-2 TGTGCCAGCAGCGCGACCAGCGAAGAGACCCAGTACTTC CASSATSEETQYF
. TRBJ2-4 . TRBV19 TGTGCCAGTAGTGTAATACAGGGAGCCAAAAACATTCAGTACTTC CASSVIQGAKNIQYF
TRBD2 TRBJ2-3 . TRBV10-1 TGCGCCAGCAGTCCGAGCGGGGGGGCAGATACGCAGTATTTT CASSPSGGADTQYF
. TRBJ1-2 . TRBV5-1 TGCGCCAGCAGCTTGGGGCAGGGCGGTGGCTACACCTTC CASSLGQGGGYTF
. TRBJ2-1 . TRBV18 TGTGCCAGCTCAAGGGACACTCTTCAGAGTGAGCAGTTCTTC CASSRDTLQSEQFF
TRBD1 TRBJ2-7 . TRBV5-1 TGCGCCAGCAGCTTGGAACCGGGACAGGGGCAGAACGAGCAGTACTTC CASSLEPGQGQNEQYF
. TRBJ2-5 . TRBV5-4 TGTGCCAGCAGCTTGGACCCGGGGGTGGGAGAGACCCAGTACTTC CASSLDPGVGETQYF
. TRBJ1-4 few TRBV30 TGTGCCTGGAGTAACAGGGCGGAAAAACTGTTTTTT CAWSNRAEKLFF
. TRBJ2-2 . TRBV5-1 TGCGCCAGCAGCTTGACCCCTAGTCCCGGGGAGCTGTTTTTT CASSLTPSPGELFF
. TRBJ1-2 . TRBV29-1 TGCAGCGCCGAACGGGGGAGCTATGGCTACACCTTC CSAERGSYGYTF
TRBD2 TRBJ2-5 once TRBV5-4 TGTGCCAGCAGCCAAGTTACTAGCGGGGGTGTCCGGGAGACCCAGTACTTC CASSQVTSGGVRETQYF
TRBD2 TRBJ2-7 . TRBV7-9 TGTGCCAGCAGCGGAAGCGGGAGTCTCCACTACGAGCAGTACTTC CASSGSGSLHYEQYF
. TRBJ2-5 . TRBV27 TGTGCCAGCAATCTGGCAGGGGTTTTCAAAGAGACCCAGTACTTC CASNLAGVFKETQYF
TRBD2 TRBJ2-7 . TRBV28 TGTGCCAGCAACCCCCCCGGGACTAGCGGCGTCGTACGAGGACAGTACTTC CASNPPGTSGVVRGQYF
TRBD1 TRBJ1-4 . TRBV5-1 TGCGCCAGCACCATCCAGGGGCAGGGGGCGAAATCTACTAATGAAAAACTGTTTTTT CASTIQGQGAKSTNEKLFF
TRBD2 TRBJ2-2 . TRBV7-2 TGTGCCAGCAGCTTTCAAAGGGTGGGACTAGCGTCCGGGGAGCTGTTTTTT CASSFQRVGLASGELFF
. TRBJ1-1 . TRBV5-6 TGTGCCAGCAGCTTTGGGGAGGGCACTGAAGCTTTCTTT CASSFGEGTEAFF
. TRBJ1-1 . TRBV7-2 TGTGCCAGCAACCCACGGTACAGTTTTCTCACTGAAGCTTTCTTT CASNPRYSFLTEAFF
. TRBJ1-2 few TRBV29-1 TGCAGCCTCACCGGTCCTGACTATGGCTACACCTTC CSLTGPDYGYTF
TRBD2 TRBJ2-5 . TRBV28 TGTGCCAGCAGTTTGCGGGGGTCCTATTCACAAGAGACCCAGTACTTC CASSLRGSYSQETQYF
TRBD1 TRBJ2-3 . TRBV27 TGTGCCAGCAGTCCGGGACAGGGCCTTACGCAGTATTTT CASSPGQGLTQYF
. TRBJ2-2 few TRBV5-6 TGTGCCAGCAGCTTACCCGGTGCGAACACCGGGGAGCTGTTTTTT CASSLPGANTGELFF
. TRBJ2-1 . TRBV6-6 TGTGCCAGCAGTTACTCGAGAGTGTACAATGAGCAGTTCTTC CASSYSRVYNEQFF
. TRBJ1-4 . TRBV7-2 TGTGCCAGCAGCTTAAGGGAGTTCAATGAAAAACTGTTTTTT CASSLREFNEKLFF
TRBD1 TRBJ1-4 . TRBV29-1 TGCAGCGTCGAAGGGGGCTTGGGGGAAAAACTGTTTTTT CSVEGGLGEKLFF
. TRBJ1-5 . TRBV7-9 TGTGCCAGCAGCCGAGGGGGGGGTTTGGGAAATCAGCCCCAGCATTTT CASSRGGGLGNQPQHF
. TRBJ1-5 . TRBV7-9 TGTGCCAGCAGCTTAGGCGTGGGGGGAACCAATCAGCCCCAGCATTTT CASSLGVGGTNQPQHF
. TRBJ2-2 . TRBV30 TGTGCCTGGAGCCCTGTACCACTCGGCACCGGGGAGCTGTTTTTT CAWSPVPLGTGELFF
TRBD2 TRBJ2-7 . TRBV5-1 TGCGCCAGCAGCTTGGAGACTAGCAGCTCCTACGAGCAGTACTTC CASSLETSSSYEQYF
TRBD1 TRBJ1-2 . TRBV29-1 TGCAGCGCTGACAGGGAAACCCTGAATGGCTACACCTTC CSADRETLNGYTF
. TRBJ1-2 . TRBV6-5 TGTGCCAGCAGACCGAACAGGGAGCGGCATGGCTACACCTTC CASRPNRERHGYTF
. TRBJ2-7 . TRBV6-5 TGTGCCAGCAGTTGGGACACACATGGGGACTATCGGCAGTACTTC CASSWDTHGDYRQYF
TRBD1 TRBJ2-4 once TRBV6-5 TGTGCCAGCAGTTCCGGACAGGGAAGCATTCAGTACTTC CASSSGQGSIQYF
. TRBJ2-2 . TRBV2 TGTGCCAGCAGTGAACGCGAGGGCGGGAACACCGGGGAGCTGTTTTTT CASSEREGGNTGELFF